This is a list of T cell receptor beta chains from one sample in a study of OX40 agonist ivuxolimab in advanced cancers. Assay: immunoSEQ multiplex PCR; the TCRdb copy retains only in-frame clones and omits some. There are more than 65,000 clones in the sample; about 80% occur only once, and approximately 2.5% lies in the top ten. This specimen was CD4+ or CD8+ T cells sorted from blood, taken in a trial of the OX40 agonist ivuxolimab. These receptors all stem from an adult with an advanced solid tumor such as melanoma, head and neck, liver or kidney cancer. The CDR3 runs from the conserved cysteine through the conserved F or W. Fields, in order: V gene, D gene, J gene, clone size, CDR3 protein, CDR3 DNA. The D gene is left open where the match is weak. The size field is filled for only some rows; it gives once, few, many or a size class.

>TRBV10-1|.|TRBJ2-1|.
CASSESGDPRKQFF
TGCGCCAGCAGTGAGTCAGGGGACCCTCGGAAGCAGTTCTTC
>TRBV18|TRBD1|TRBJ1-2|.
CASSPSPGGDPYGYTF
TGTGCCAGCTCACCATCCCCAGGGGGGGATCCCTATGGCTACACCTTC
>TRBV14|TRBD2|TRBJ2-7|.
CASSQLAGVSYEQYF
TGTGCCAGCAGCCAACTAGCGGGGGTCTCCTACGAGCAGTACTTC
>TRBV5-1|TRBD1|TRBJ1-4|.
CASSGAQGNEKLFF
TGCGCCAGCAGTGGTGCACAGGGGAATGAAAAACTGTTTTTT
>TRBV5-1|.|TRBJ2-5|.
CASSLADMGETQYF
TGCGCCAGCAGCTTGGCCGATATGGGGGAGACCCAGTACTTC
>TRBV30|TRBD2|TRBJ2-1|.
CAWRPGLAGQGYNEQFF
TGTGCCTGGAGACCGGGACTAGCGGGCCAGGGCTACAATGAGCAGTTCTTC
>TRBV5-8|.|TRBJ1-2|once
CASTGRGSYGYTF
TGTGCCAGCACCGGGAGGGGTTCCTATGGCTACACCTTC
>TRBV28|.|TRBJ1-5|.
CASNEGGKEHSHF
TGTGCCAGCAACGAGGGGGGGAAGGAGCATTCGCATTTT
>TRBV5-1|.|TRBJ1-2|.
CASSFGSGGYTF
TGCGCCAGCAGCTTCGGGTCCGGGGGCTACACCTTC
>TRBV6-1|TRBD1|TRBJ2-7|.
CASIAWTGASYEQYF
TGTGCCAGCATAGCGTGGACAGGGGCCTCCTACGAGCAGTACTTC
>TRBV15|.|TRBJ2-3|.
CATSRDGRTSTDTQYF
TGTGCCACCAGCAGAGATGGCAGGACTAGCACAGATACGCAGTATTTT
>TRBV19|.|TRBJ2-3|.
CASSQQYTATDTQYF
TGTGCCAGTAGCCAACAATACACGGCCACAGATACGCAGTATTTT
>TRBV27|.|TRBJ1-6|.
CASGRIDNSPLHF
TGTGCCAGCGGAAGGATAGATAATTCACCCCTCCACTTT
>TRBV5-1|.|TRBJ2-7|.
CASSLARVGDEQYF
TGCGCCAGCAGCTTGGCCAGGGTGGGGGACGAGCAGTACTTC
>TRBV4-1|TRBD1|TRBJ1-1|once
CASSHPNLFRQGKAFF
TGCGCCAGCAGCCACCCCAACCTATTTAGACAGGGCAAAGCTTTCTTT
>TRBV4-1|.|TRBJ1-5|.
CASSQAGRYNQPQHF
TGCGCCAGCAGCCAAGCGGGACGGTACAATCAGCCCCAGCATTTT
>TRBV5-4|.|TRBJ1-2|.
CASSLDRGYGYTF
TGTGCCAGCAGCTTGGACAGAGGATATGGCTACACCTTC
>TRBV6-5|.|TRBJ1-5|.
CASSYGQNSNQPQHF
TGTGCCAGCAGTTACGGTCAGAATAGCAATCAGCCCCAGCATTTT
>TRBV7-2|.|TRBJ1-2|few
CASSLGGGAGGYTF
TGTGCCAGCAGCCTAGGCGGGGGGGCTGGAGGCTACACCTTC
>TRBV21-1|.|TRBJ2-3|once
CASSKVSGRLTDTQYF
TGTGCCAGCAGCAAAGTCAGCGGGAGGCTCACAGATACGCAGTATTTT
>TRBV9|TRBD1|TRBJ2-3|.
CASSHRGYTDTQYF
TGTGCCAGCAGCCACAGGGGTTACACAGATACGCAGTATTTT
>TRBV15|.|TRBJ1-1|.
CATSRDWGGEAFF
TGTGCCACCAGCAGAGATTGGGGGGGTGAAGCTTTCTTT
>TRBV7-8|.|TRBJ2-4|.
CASSLLEGSNIQYF
TGTGCCAGCAGCTTGTTGGAGGGGTCGAACATTCAGTACTTC
>TRBV6-1|TRBD1|TRBJ1-2|.
CASSASGTGDYGYTF
TGTGCCAGCAGTGCCTCCGGGACAGGAGACTATGGCTACACCTTC
>TRBV5-1|TRBD2|TRBJ2-7|.
CASSLRGTSGRDEQYF
TGTGCCAGCAGCTTGAGGGGGACTAGCGGGAGGGACGAGCAGTACTTC
>TRBV19|.|TRBJ1-3|.
CASTRTLGSGNTIYF
TGTGCCAGTACCAGAACTCTTGGCTCTGGAAACACCATATATTTT
>TRBV18|.|TRBJ2-2|.
CASSSWVDGELFF
TGTGCCAGCTCATCGTGGGTGGACGGGGAGCTGTTTTTT
>TRBV11-2|.|TRBJ2-5|many
CASRRDGETQYF
TGTGCCAGCAGACGAGACGGGGAGACCCAGTACTTC
>TRBV18|.|TRBJ2-3|.
CASSPVGGSTDTQYF
TGTGCCAGCTCACCCGTCGGCGGGTCCACAGATACGCAGTATTTT
>TRBV21-1|.|TRBJ1-4|.
CASSKLWWGAKEKLFF
TGTGCCAGCAGCAAATTGTGGTGGGGGGCAAAGGAAAAACTGTTTTTT
>TRBV4-2|.|TRBJ2-3|once
CASTKGGGGTDTQYF
TGTGCCAGCACCAAAGGGGGTGGGGGCACAGATACGCAGTATTTT
>TRBV6-5|.|TRBJ1-3|.
CASSYSSRENTIYF
TGTGCCAGCAGTTACTCGAGCAGGGAGAACACCATATATTTT
>TRBV5-5|.|TRBJ1-5|.
CASSSDLYDFSNQPQHF
TGTGCCAGCAGCTCGGACCTCTATGATTTTAGCAATCAGCCCCAGCATTTT
>TRBV4-2|TRBD2|TRBJ2-1|.
CASSRILAGGGDEQFF
TGTGCCAGCAGCCGAATTCTAGCGGGGGGCGGGGATGAGCAGTTCTTC
>TRBV7-6|.|TRBJ2-2|.
CASSLLANTGELFF
TGTGCCAGCAGCTTATTAGCGAACACCGGGGAGCTGTTTTTT
>TRBV27|TRBD2|TRBJ2-6|.
CASSFWSSGGGANVLTF
TGTGCCAGCAGTTTTTGGTCTAGCGGAGGAGGGGCCAACGTCCTGACTTTC
>TRBV15|.|TRBJ2-3|.
CATSRTRYTQYF
TGTGCCACCAGCCGTACTCGGTATACGCAGTATTTT
>TRBV10-3|.|TRBJ1-2|.
CAISETDNYGYTF
TGTGCCATCAGTGAGACAGATAACTATGGCTACACCTTC
>TRBV19|.|TRBJ1-1|few
CASSRREGTEAFF
TGTGCCAGTAGCCGACGGGAGGGCACTGAAGCTTTCTTT
>TRBV7-8|.|TRBJ1-4|once
CASSLAGGSNEKLFF
TGTGCCAGCAGCTTAGCGGGGGGAAGTAATGAAAAACTGTTTTTT
>TRBV5-1|.|TRBJ1-1|.
CASSRLGVNTEAFF
TGCGCCAGCAGCCGACTAGGGGTGAACACTGAAGCTTTCTTT
>TRBV11-2|TRBD2|TRBJ2-7|.
CASSQTIAGGPGEQYF
TGTGCCAGCAGCCAGACCATAGCGGGAGGGCCAGGGGAGCAGTACTTC
>TRBV29-1|.|TRBJ2-3|once
CSVAWGSGGTDTQYF
TGCAGCGTTGCCTGGGGATCAGGAGGCACAGATACGCAGTATTTT
>TRBV27|.|TRBJ2-5|.
CASSLSRVEAVRETQYF
TGTGCCAGCAGTTTATCTAGGGTAGAAGCGGTGAGAGAGACCCAGTACTTC
>TRBV15|TRBD2|TRBJ2-5|.
CATTGGKTQYF
TGTGCCACCACGGGAGGGAAGACCCAGTACTTC
>TRBV5-4|.|TRBJ1-4|.
CASSPMTGRGANEKLFF
TGTGCCAGCAGCCCAATGACAGGCCGTGGAGCTAATGAAAAACTGTTTTTT
>TRBV13|.|TRBJ1-3|.
CASSLTGASSGNTIYF
TGTGCCAGCAGCCTTACCGGGGCCTCCTCTGGAAACACCATATATTTT
>TRBV2|.|TRBJ1-4|once
CASTEGTDNEKLFF
TGTGCCAGCACCGAGGGGACGGATAATGAAAAACTGTTTTTT
>TRBV27|TRBD2|TRBJ2-3|.
CASSLRGGATDTQYF
TGTGCCAGCAGTTTACGGGGGGGAGCCACAGATACGCAGTATTTT
>TRBV27|TRBD1|TRBJ2-7|.
CASSSFTGGYDEQYF
TGTGCCAGTTCTTCCTTTACAGGGGGCTATGACGAGCAGTACTTC
>TRBV7-2|.|TRBJ1-1|few
CASSLGIGKAFF
TGTGCCAGCAGCTTAGGAATTGGTAAAGCTTTCTTT
>TRBV6-1|.|TRBJ1-6|.
CASSGRTDNSPLHF
TGTGCCAGCAGTGGAAGGACGGATAATTCACCCCTCCACTTT
>TRBV27|.|TRBJ2-2|.
CASSFGAGRTGELFF
TGTGCCAGCAGTTTTGGGGCAGGGCGGACCGGGGAGCTGTTTTTT
>TRBV4-1|TRBD1|TRBJ1-5|few
CASSRTGVWSQPQHF
TGCGCCAGCAGCCGGACAGGGGTATGGAGTCAGCCCCAGCATTTT